Sequencing of this T cell receptor (beta chain) was carried out in a study of T-cell reconstitution after alpha-beta-depleted transplantation in children. Study-level points and caveats: Expanded graft clones numbering several hundred reportedly gave rise to alpha-beta T cells about two months after transplant. Counts and diversity of T cells one year after transplant came mostly from newly produced T cells.

This clonotype was found many times. What it recognizes is unknown. The V end lost 2 bases, the J end lost 5 bases, and 5 bases lay between the germline ends. Germline CDR1 is ENHRY and CDR2 is SYGVKD. The CDR3 contains 12 residues. Unique molecular identifiers featured in how the TCRbeta library was prepared. TCRdb analysed the PCR reads with MiXCR anew, one entry per CDR3 protein. The sample has about a million distinct CDR3 sequences, under 30% seen once. The chain links TRBV10-3 to TRBJ2-3; the D gene could be TRBD1 or TRBD2 (5 bases each). Material: PBMCs, mostly from graft donor cells, obtained 360 days after TCRalphabeta/CD19-depleted stem cell transplant. This receptor was identified in a boy in the first two years of life who had a stem cell transplant for SCID, so the T cells may come from the graft donor. The CDR3 is CAISEGGDTQYF. The DNA of the CDR3 is TGTGCCATCAGTGAGGGGGGAGATACGCAGTATTTT.